A selection of T cell receptor beta chains follows, all from one sample in a study of metastatic and nonmetastatic thyroid tumors. TCRdb re-called clones from the PCR reads using MiXCR. Of some 21,000 clones in the sample, roughly 25% are singletons; the top ten hold about 3.3%. Specimen: blood. These receptors originate from a male donor with papillary thyroid cancer or a benign thyroid nodule (not recorded which). Some clones in this sample may be carry-over from other donors' samples. The CDR3 runs from the conserved cysteine through the conserved F or W. D genes are given only for firm matches. The size entry is marked missing in some rows and otherwise reads once, few, many or a size class.

clone_size	j_call	cdr3_length	d_call	v_call	cdr3_nt	cdr3_aa
few	TRBJ1-2	14	-	TRBV6-1	TGTGCCAGCAGAGGGAAGGGATTCAACTATGGCTACACCTTC	CASRGKGFNYGYTF
once	TRBJ1-2	15	-	TRBV5-4	TGTGCCAGCAGCTTGGTGAGGGGGGCCGGCTATGGCTACACCTTC	CASSLVRGAGYGYTF
few	TRBJ2-7	15	-	TRBV6-1	TGTGCCAGCAGCTCACCGAAGCGTGAGAACTACGAGCAGTACTTC	CASSSPKRENYEQYF
-	TRBJ2-2	16	TRBD1	TRBV7-3	TGTGCCAGCAGCTTAGGAATGCTCCGGGACAGAGGGGAGCTGTTTTTT	CASSLGMLRDRGELFF
many	TRBJ2-7	18	TRBD2	TRBV3-1	TGTGCCAGCAGCGGCTCGTCCGGGGGCGGGAGGGCCTATGCCGAGCAGTACTTC	CASSGSSGGGRAYAEQYF
-	TRBJ1-2	14	-	TRBV24-1	TGTGCCACCAGCGGCCGCCGGGAGGGGTATGGCTACACCTTC	CATSGRREGYGYTF
-	TRBJ2-7	14	-	TRBV7-2	TGTGCCAGCAGCTTAGGAGCGAGCAGCCGGGAGCAGTACTTC	CASSLGASSREQYF
-	TRBJ1-2	15	-	TRBV9	TGTGCCAGCAGCGCCGAGCTCTGGGGGGACGGTGGCTACACCTTC	CASSAELWGDGGYTF
few	TRBJ2-2	16	TRBD2	TRBV27	TGTGCCAGCAGTCCGCCCTCAGGGAGGGTAACCGGGGAGCTGTTTTTT	CASSPPSGRVTGELFF
many	TRBJ1-6	18	-	TRBV5-6	TGTGCCAGCAGCTTGGGGGCTTTTTGGGGGACCCTTAATTCACCCCTCCACTTT	CASSLGAFWGTLNSPLHF
many	TRBJ1-6	14	-	TRBV5-6	TGTGCCAGCAGCTTGGTCCTCGGTAATTCACCCCTCCACTTT	CASSLVLGNSPLHF
many	TRBJ1-1	14	-	TRBV5-4	TGTGCCAGCAGCGCGAGGACCATGAACACTGAAGCTTTCTTT	CASSARTMNTEAFF
-	TRBJ1-3	18	-	TRBV28	TGTGCCAGCAGTTTAGAATTTATTGCAGGGGCGTCTGGAAACACCATATATTTT	CASSLEFIAGASGNTIYF
few	TRBJ2-1	12	-	TRBV14	TGTGCCAGCAGCCTGTCGTACAATGAGCAGTTCTTC	CASSLSYNEQFF
-	TRBJ1-6	18	-	TRBV4-1	TGCGCCAGCAGCCAAGCTCATATGGGGTTCTCCTATAATTCACCCCTCCACTTT	CASSQAHMGFSYNSPLHF
medium-sized	TRBJ2-7	14	-	TRBV4-2	TGTGCCAGCAGCCCCGGCCTGGGGGATTACGAGCAGTACTTC	CASSPGLGDYEQYF
many	TRBJ2-7	14	-	TRBV5-6	TGTGCCAGCAGCTCACTCCATAGCTCCTACGAGCAGTACTTC	CASSSLHSSYEQYF
many	TRBJ2-7	16	TRBD1	TRBV6-1	TGTGCCAGCAGAATGACAGGGGGCGCAGTTGACCACGAGCAGTACTTC	CASRMTGGAVDHEQYF
-	TRBJ2-7	15	-	TRBV7-8	TGTGCCAGCAGCTTGGCAGGGTTCGTTAACTACGAGCAGTACTTC	CASSLAGFVNYEQYF
once	TRBJ2-3	11	-	TRBV30	TGTGCCTGGAGTAGGGCGGATACGCAGTATTTT	CAWSRADTQYF
medium-sized	TRBJ2-6	16	-	TRBV2	TGTGCCACAAGCTGGGACGGACACTCTGGGGCCAACGTCCTGACTTTC	CATSWDGHSGANVLTF
-	TRBJ2-7	16	-	TRBV6-1	TGTGCCAGCAGTGATTTGCGCGGGACGGGGGTCTACGAGCAGTACTTC	CASSDLRGTGVYEQYF
medium-sized	TRBJ2-3	13	-	TRBV5-1	TGCGCCAGCAGCTTAGGGAGCACAGATACGCAGTATTTT	CASSLGSTDTQYF
medium-sized	TRBJ2-2	16	-	TRBV7-8	TGTGCCAGCACCCCTGGGTGGGGTACGGGCTCCGGGGAGCTGTTTTTT	CASTPGWGTGSGELFF